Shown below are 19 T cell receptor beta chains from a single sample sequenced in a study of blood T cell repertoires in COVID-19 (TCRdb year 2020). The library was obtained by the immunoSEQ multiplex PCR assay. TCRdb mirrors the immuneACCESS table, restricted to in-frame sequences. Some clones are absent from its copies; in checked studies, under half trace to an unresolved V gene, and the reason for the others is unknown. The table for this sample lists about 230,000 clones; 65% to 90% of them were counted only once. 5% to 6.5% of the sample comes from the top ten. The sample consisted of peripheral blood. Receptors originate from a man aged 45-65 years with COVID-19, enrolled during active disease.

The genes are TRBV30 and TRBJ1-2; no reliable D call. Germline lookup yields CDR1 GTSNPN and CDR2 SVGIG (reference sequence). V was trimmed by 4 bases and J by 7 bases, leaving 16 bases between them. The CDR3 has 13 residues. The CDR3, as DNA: TGTGCCTGGATTGGCTTGGAGGTTGGTGGCTACACCTTC. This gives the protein CAWIGLEVGGYTF. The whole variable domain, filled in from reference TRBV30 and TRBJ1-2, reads SQTIHQWPATLVQPVGSPLSLECTVEGTSNPNLYWYRQAAGRGLQLLFYSVGIGQISSEVPQNLSASRPQDRQFILSSKKLLLSDSGFYLCAWIGLEVGGYTFGSGTRLTVV.

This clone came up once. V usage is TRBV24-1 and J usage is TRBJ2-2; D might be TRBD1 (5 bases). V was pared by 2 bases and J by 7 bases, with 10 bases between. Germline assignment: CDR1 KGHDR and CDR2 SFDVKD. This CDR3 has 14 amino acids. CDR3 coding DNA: TGTGCCACCAGTGATTCAGGGCCGGTCGGGGAGCTGTTTTTT. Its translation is CATSDSGPVGELFF.

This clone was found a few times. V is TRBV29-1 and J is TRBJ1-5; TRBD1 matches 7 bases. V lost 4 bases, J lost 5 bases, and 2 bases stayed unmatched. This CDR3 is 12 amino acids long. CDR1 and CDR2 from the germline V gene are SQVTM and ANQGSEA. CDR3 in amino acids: CSVAQGDQPQHF. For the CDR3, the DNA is TGCAGCGTTGCCCAGGGGGATCAGCCCCAGCATTTT.

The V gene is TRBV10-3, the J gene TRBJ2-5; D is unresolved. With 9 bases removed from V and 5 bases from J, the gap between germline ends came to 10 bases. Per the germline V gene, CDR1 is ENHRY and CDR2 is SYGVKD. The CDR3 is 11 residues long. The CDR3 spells CAIRLVETQYF. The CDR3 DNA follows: TGTGCCATTAGACTGGTGGAGACCCAGTACTTC.

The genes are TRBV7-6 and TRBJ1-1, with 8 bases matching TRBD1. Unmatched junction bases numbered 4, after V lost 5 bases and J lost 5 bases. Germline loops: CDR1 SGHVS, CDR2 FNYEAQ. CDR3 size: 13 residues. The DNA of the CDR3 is TGTGCCAGCAGCGTGACAGGGGAAACTGAAGCTTTCTTT. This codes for CASSVTGETEAFF. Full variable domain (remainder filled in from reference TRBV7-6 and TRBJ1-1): GAGVSQSPRYKVTKRGQDVALRCDPISGHVSLYWYRQALGQGPEFLTYFNYEAQQDKSGLPNDRFSAERPEGSISTLTIQRTEQRDSAMYRCASSVTGETEAFFGQGTRLTVV.

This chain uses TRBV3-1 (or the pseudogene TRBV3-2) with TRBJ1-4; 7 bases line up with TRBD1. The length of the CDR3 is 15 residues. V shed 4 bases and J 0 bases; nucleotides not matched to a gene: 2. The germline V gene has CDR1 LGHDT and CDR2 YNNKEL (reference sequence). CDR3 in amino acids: CASSRGTATNEKLFF. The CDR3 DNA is TGTGCCAGCAGCCGCGGGACAGCAACTAATGAAAAACTGTTTTTT.

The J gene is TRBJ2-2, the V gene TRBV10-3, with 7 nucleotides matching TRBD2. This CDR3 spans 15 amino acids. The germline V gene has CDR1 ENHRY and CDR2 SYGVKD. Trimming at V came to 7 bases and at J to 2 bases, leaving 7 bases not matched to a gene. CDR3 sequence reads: CAIKAAGTNTGELFF. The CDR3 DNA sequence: TGTGCCATCAAGGCAGCGGGGACCAACACCGGGGAGCTGTTTTTT.

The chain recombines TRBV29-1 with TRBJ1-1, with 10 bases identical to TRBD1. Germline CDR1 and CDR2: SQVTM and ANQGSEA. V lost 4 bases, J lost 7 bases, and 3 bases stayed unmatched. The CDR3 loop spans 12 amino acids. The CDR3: CSVGGQGVEAFF. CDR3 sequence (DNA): TGCAGCGTTGGCGGACAGGGGGTTGAAGCTTTCTTT.

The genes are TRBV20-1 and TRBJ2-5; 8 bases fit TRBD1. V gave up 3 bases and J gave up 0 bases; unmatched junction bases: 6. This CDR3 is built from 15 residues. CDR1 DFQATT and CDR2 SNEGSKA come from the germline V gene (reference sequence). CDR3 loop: CSASRGTGNQETQYF. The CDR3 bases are TGCAGTGCTAGTCGTGGGACAGGAAACCAAGAGACCCAGTACTTC.

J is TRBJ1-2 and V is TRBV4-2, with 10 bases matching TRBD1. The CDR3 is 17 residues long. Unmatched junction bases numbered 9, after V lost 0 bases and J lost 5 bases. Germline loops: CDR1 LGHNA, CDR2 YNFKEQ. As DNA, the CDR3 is TGTGCCAGCAGCCAAGACGGAACCGGGACAGGGGTTTATGGCTACACCTTC. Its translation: CASSQDGTGTGVYGYTF.

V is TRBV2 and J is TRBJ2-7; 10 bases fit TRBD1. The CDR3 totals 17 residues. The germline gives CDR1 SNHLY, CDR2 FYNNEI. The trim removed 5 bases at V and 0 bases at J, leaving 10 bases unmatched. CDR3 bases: TGTGCCAGCAGTATAACCTCTGGGACAGGGGACTCCTACGAGCAGTACTTC. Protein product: CASSITSGTGDSYEQYF.

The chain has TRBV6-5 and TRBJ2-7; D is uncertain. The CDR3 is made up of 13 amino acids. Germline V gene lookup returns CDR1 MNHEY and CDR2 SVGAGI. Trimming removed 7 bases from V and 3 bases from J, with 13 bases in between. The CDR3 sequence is CASKKPSNYEQYF. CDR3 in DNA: TGTGCCAGCAAAAAGCCATCTAACTACGAGCAGTACTTC.

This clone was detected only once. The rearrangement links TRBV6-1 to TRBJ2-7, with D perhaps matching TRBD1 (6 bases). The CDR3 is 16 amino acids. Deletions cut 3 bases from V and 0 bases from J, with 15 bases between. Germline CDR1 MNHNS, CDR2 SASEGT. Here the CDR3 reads CASSDITGSVSYEQYF. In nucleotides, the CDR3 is TGTGCCAGCAGTGATATTACAGGGAGCGTCTCCTACGAGCAGTACTTC.

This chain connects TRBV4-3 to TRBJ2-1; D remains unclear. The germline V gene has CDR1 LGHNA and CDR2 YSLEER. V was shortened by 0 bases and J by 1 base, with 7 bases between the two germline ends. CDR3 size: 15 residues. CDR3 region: CASSQDHGSYNEQFF. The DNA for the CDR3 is TGCGCCAGCAGCCAAGACCACGGGTCCTACAATGAGCAGTTCTTC.

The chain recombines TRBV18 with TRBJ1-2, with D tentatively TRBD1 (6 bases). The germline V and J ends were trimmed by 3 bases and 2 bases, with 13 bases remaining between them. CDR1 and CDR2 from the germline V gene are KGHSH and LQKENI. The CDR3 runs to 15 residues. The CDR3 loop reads CASSPYRDTNYGYTF. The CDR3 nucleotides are TGTGCCAGCTCACCTTACCGGGACACAAACTATGGCTACACCTTC.

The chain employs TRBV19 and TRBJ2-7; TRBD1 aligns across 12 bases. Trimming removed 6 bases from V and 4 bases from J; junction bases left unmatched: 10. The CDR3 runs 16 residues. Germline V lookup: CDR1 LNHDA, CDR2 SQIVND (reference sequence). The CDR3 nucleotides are TGTGCCAGTAGCAAAGCGGTGGGACAGGGGGCATACGAGCAGTACTTC. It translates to CASSKAVGQGAYEQYF.

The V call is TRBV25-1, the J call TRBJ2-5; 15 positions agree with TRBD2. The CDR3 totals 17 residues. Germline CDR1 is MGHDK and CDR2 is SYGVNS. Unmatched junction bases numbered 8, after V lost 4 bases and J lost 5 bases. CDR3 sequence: CASSGALGLAGGETQYF. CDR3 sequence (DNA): TGTGCCAGCAGTGGAGCCTTAGGACTAGCGGGGGGGGAGACCCAGTACTTC.

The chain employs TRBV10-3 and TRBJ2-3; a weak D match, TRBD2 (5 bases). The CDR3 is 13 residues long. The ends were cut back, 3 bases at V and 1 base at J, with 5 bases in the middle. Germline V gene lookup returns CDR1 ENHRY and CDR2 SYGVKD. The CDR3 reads CAISEAGTDTQYF. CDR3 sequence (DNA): TGTGCCATCAGTGAAGCGGGCACAGATACGCAGTATTTT.

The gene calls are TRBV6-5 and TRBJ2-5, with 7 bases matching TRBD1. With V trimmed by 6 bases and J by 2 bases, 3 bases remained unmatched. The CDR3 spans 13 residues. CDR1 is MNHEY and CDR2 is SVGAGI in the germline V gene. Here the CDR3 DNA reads TGTGCCAGCAGCCGGGGACAGCAAGAGACCCAGTACTTC. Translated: CASSRGQQETQYF.